This T cell receptor (beta chain) was sequenced during a study of T-cell memory formation after mild COVID-19. The CDR3 contains 15 residues. Trimming left V 8 bases short and J 1 base short, with 12 bases between. Germline values: CDR1 MNHNY, CDR2 SVGAGI (reference sequence). A single record per CDR3 protein comes from TCRdb applying MiXCR to the 5' RACE reads. The sample shows around 250,000 distinct CDR3 sequences, roughly 9.4% of them seen only once. There are many counts of this clonotype. This clonotype originated in a man aged 18-30 years who had mild COVID-19 (a few samples of this study predate the infection). Cell type and time point are not known. This chain links TRBV6-6 with TRBJ2-6; D not certain. Sequenced material: PBMCs or a T cell subset sorted from them (not recorded which). CDR3 protein: CASLLRRSGANVLTF. The CDR3 DNA reads TGTGCCAGCCTTCTGAGGAGATCTGGGGCCAACGTCCTGACTTTC.